Sequencing of this T cell receptor (beta chain) was carried out in a study of early T cells in non-severe SARS-CoV-2 infection. For the study at large: Unpaired chains resulted from sequencing bulk RNA of unsorted whole blood.

V gave up 6 bases and J gave up 3 bases; unmatched junction bases: 4. Germline values: CDR1 SNHLY, CDR2 FYNNEI. The CDR3 loop spans 16 amino acids. One entry per CDR3 protein, called by TCRdb with MiXCR from the 5' RACE reads. In the table there are about 67,000 distinct CDR3 sequences, around 10% of which are singletons. This clonotype was counted at least ten times. The TCR was taken from an adult who was a healthcare worker with PCR-confirmed SARS-CoV-2 infection or an uninfected control (not recorded which). The sample comprised whole blood. The chain links TRBV2 to TRBJ2-3, with 15 bases that match TRBD2. The CDR3 protein is CASRAGLAGGTDTQYF. In DNA form, the CDR3 reads TGTGCCAGCAGAGCCGGACTAGCGGGAGGGACAGATACGCAGTATTTT. Full variable domain (rest looked up from reference TRBV2 and TRBJ2-3): EPEVTQTPSHQVTQMGQEVILRCVPISNHLYFYWYRQILGQKVEFLVSFYNNEISEKSEIFDDQFSVERPDGSNFTLKIRSTKLEDSAMYFCASRAGLAGGTDTQYFGPGTRLTVL.